This T cell receptor beta chain was identified during a study of blood T cell repertoires in COVID-19. About the study: COVID-19 samples from acute and convalescent phases originated in the United States, Italy and Spain. PBMCs, B-cell-depleted T cells, or T cells were the source of the cDNA or gDNA that made up the material.

Authors' analysis steps: Amplified reference gene primers provided the basis for estimating nucleated cell counts. Method: immunoSEQ multiplex PCR; TCRdb's copy keeps in-frame clones and lacks some. V, J and clone size are those of that table, while D and trimming were read from the DNA. The sample has around 500,000 clones, 80% to 90% seen once. The receptor's source is a human donor in a cohort sampled during active COVID-19. Material: peripheral blood.

CDR3 nucleotide sequence: TGTGCCAGCAGCCTTAATGGACAGGGGCGCACTGAAGCTTTCTTT. This gives the protein CASSLNGQGRTEAFF. This rearrangement joins TRBV6-5 to TRBJ1-1, with TRBD1 matching over 9 bases. The V gene's germline CDR1 is MNHEY and CDR2 SVGAGI. The CDR3 consists of 15 residues. Unmatched junction bases numbered 9, after V lost 6 bases and J lost 4 bases.